These 31 T cell receptor beta chains came from one sample sequenced in a study of somatic mutations in cytotoxic T cells in rheumatoid arthritis. Repertoires were generated with immunoSEQ multiplex PCR, while TCRdb's copy carries only in-frame clones and drops some. The sample shows approximately 17,000 clones, 75% to 80% of them seen only once. The sequenced material came from CD8+ T cells sorted from blood. The receptors were gathered from an adult with rheumatoid arthritis.

The rearrangement links TRBV29-1 to TRBJ1-2; D may be TRBD1 (5 bases). Germline CDR1 SQVTM, CDR2 ANQGSEA. Trimming pared 2 bases from V and 2 bases from J, leaving 6 bases between. The CDR3 spans 12 residues. The CDR3 DNA reads TGCAGCGTTGAATGGGGGAACTATGGCTACACCTTC. Translation gives CSVEWGNYGYTF.

About this clone: Germline and junction disagree at one end, which may indicate a read error. J is TRBJ2-2 and V is TRBV13; a weak D match, TRBD2 (6 bases). Germline CDR1 reads PRHDT; CDR2 reads FYEKMQ (reference sequence). This CDR3 has 15 residues. The CDR3 region is CASSLADHLTGELFF. Here the CDR3 DNA reads TGTGCCAGCAGTTTAGCGGACCACTTAACCGGGGAGCTGTTTTTT. Drawing the rest from reference TRBV13 and TRBJ2-2, the complete variable domain is AAGVIQSPRHLIKEKRETATLKCYPIPRHDTVYWYQQGPGQDPQFLISFYEKMQSDKGSIPDRFSAQQFSDYHSELNMSSLELGDSALYFCASSLADHLTGELFFGEGSRLTVL.

This clone was seen just once. This chain connects TRBV27 to TRBJ1-5; D gene unclear. The CDR3 extends over 14 amino acids. V shed 0 bases and J shed 7 bases, with 10 bases lying between them. Per the germline V gene, CDR1 is MNHEY and CDR2 is SMNVEV (reference sequence). CDR3 protein: CASSLSGNEQPQHF. CDR3 bases: TGTGCCAGCAGTTTATCAGGGAACGAACAGCCCCAGCATTTT.

The V and J genes are TRBV6-5 and TRBJ1-3; no clear D gene. Trimming took off 11 bases at V and 2 bases at J, with 13 bases between the two ends. The length of the CDR3 is 13 residues. Germline V gene lookup returns CDR1 MNHEY and CDR2 SVGAGI. The CDR3 nucleotides read TGTGCCGCGGGATGGAGGCCTGGAAACACCATATATTTT. It encodes CAAGWRPGNTIYF.

The chain is built from TRBV7-9 and TRBJ1-1; TRBD1 aligns across 7 bases. This CDR3 comprises 15 residues. J lost 0 bases, V lost 1 base, and 2 bases had no gene match. Germline V gives CDR1 SEHNR, CDR2 FQNEAQ (reference sequence). The CDR3 loop is CASSLGTGVNTEAFF. The CDR3 DNA reads TGTGCCAGCAGCTTAGGGACAGGAGTGAACACTGAAGCTTTCTTT.

The J gene is TRBJ1-2, the V gene TRBV6-5; D unclear. CDR1 and CDR2 (germline): MNHEY, SVGAGI. The CDR3 has 16 amino acids. The V gene lost 0 bases and the J gene lost 5 bases, with 16 bases spanning the gap. The chain's CDR3 is CASSYSNWARKYGYTF. The CDR3 DNA is TGTGCCAGCAGTTACTCGAATTGGGCGCGGAAGTATGGCTACACCTTC.

This clone appeared a single time. The rearrangement joins TRBV7-6 to TRBJ2-3; TRBD1 aligns across 9 bases. CDR3 length: 16 amino acids. V lost 1 base to trimming and J lost 1 base; unmatched junction nucleotides: 3. Germline lookup yields CDR1 SGHVS and CDR2 FNYEAQ. CDR3 nucleotide sequence: TGTGCCAGCAGCTTAGAGGACAGGGGACGCACAGATACGCAGTATTTT. Translation gives CASSLEDRGRTDTQYF. The full variable domain, its missing parts supplied by reference TRBV7-6 and TRBJ2-3, is GAGVSQSPRYKVTKRGQDVALRCDPISGHVSLYWYRQALGQGPEFLTYFNYEAQQDKSGLPNDRFSAERPEGSISTLTIQRTEQRDSAMYRCASSLEDRGRTDTQYFGPGTRLTVL.

CDR3 residues: CATSSNDRGGLEAFF. CDR3 nucleotides: TGTGCCACCAGCAGCAACGACAGGGGGGGTTTAGAAGCTTTCTTT. This chain connects TRBV15 to TRBJ1-1; 9 nucleotides agree with TRBD1. Germline lookup yields CDR1 LNHNV and CDR2 YYDKDF (reference sequence). The CDR3 length is 15 residues. J lost 8 bases, V lost 3 bases, and 10 bases had no gene match.

This sequence joins TRBV6-6 and TRBJ2-7; 7 positions agree with TRBD1. Germline loops: CDR1 MNHNY, CDR2 SVGAGI (reference sequence). The CDR3 runs 13 residues. Losses at the gene ends were 5 bases for V and 5 bases for J; bases not matched to a gene: 6. In DNA, the CDR3 is TGTGCCAGCAGTGGGACAGCTACTGACGAGCAGTACTTC. Its translation: CASSGTATDEQYF.

The CDR3 bases are TGTGCCAGCAGCTTAGAGGGGGGCAGCGGGACCGGGGAGCTGTTTTTT. Its protein is CASSLEGGSGTGELFF. This chain joins TRBV11-2 and TRBJ2-2, with D possibly called TRBD1 or TRBD2 (6 bases each). In germline, CDR1 is SGHAT, CDR2 FQNNGV. The CDR3 consists of 16 residues. V lost 0 bases to trimming and J lost 5 bases, with 13 bases between them.

The chain is built from TRBV2 and TRBJ2-7; D gene ambiguous. Germline CDR1 and CDR2: SNHLY and FYNNEI. V lost 3 bases to trimming and J lost 6 bases, with 6 bases between them. This CDR3 is built from 11 residues. The CDR3 nucleotides are TGTGCCAGCAGTGACAGTCCCGAGCAGTACTTC. This sequence encodes CASSDSPEQYF.

The chain carries TRBV10-1 and TRBJ2-5; D not certain. The CDR3 is 13 residues long. Trimming cost V 1 base and J 5 bases, with 8 bases left between them. In germline, CDR1 is WNHNN, CDR2 SYGVQD (reference sequence). CDR3 nucleotides: TGCGCCAGCAGTGAGTTTCGGACGGAGACCCAGTACTTC. Its translation is CASSEFRTETQYF.

The chain employs TRBV5-4 and TRBJ2-1; D is tentatively TRBD1 or TRBD2 (5 bases each). The CDR3 has 15 amino acids. Germline CDR1 SGHNT, CDR2 YYREEE (reference sequence). The V and J ends lost 7 bases and 0 bases respectively, with 14 bases between them. CDR3 nucleotides: TGTGCCAGCTTGGGGGTGATCAGCTCCTACAATGAGCAGTTCTTC. This translates into CASLGVISSYNEQFF. The full variable domain, rest sourced from reference TRBV5-4 and TRBJ2-1, is ETGVTQSPTHLIKTRGQQVTLRCSSQSGHNTVSWYQQALGQGPQFIFQYYREEENGRGNFPPRFSGLQFPNYSSELNVNALELDDSALYLCASLGVISSYNEQFFGPGTRLTVL.

This rearrangement joins TRBV5-1 to TRBJ1-1; the match to TRBD1 covers 10 bases. Germline V gene lookup returns CDR1 SGHRS and CDR2 YFSETQ. V lost 3 bases and J lost 3; bases outside the gene matches: 2. The CDR3 totals 14 residues. CDR3 nucleotide sequence: TGCGCCAGCAGCTGGACAGGGGGGGACACTGAAGCTTTCTTT. Protein product: CASSWTGGDTEAFF. The variable domain in full, with the rest retrieved from reference TRBV5-1 and TRBJ1-1, is KAGVTQTPRYLIKTRGQQVTLSCSPISGHRSVSWYQQTPGQGLQFLFEYFSETQRNKGNFPGRFSGRQFSNSRSEMNVSTLELGDSALYLCASSWTGGDTEAFFGQGTRLTVV.

The chain combines TRBV7-9 with TRBJ2-4, with no clear D. The CDR3 extends over 12 amino acids. CDR1 and CDR2 (germline): SEHNR, FQNEAQ (reference sequence). V was shortened by 3 bases and J by 10 bases, with 10 bases between the two germline ends. CDR3 DNA: TGTGCCAGCAGCTTCATCACACCGATTCAGTACTTC. It is translated as CASSFITPIQYF.

This chain links TRBV27 with TRBJ1-5; 7 bases line up with TRBD1. Germline CDR1 is MNHEY and CDR2 is SMNVEV (reference sequence). V lost 9 bases, J lost 5 bases, and 10 bases stayed unmatched. The CDR3 is made up of 14 amino acids. DNA of the CDR3: TGTGCCAGTCCGACAGGGCCATTCGATCAGCCCCAGCATTTT. This encodes CASPTGPFDQPQHF.

V usage is TRBV11-2 and J usage is TRBJ2-3, with TRBD2 identical over 9 bases. Unmatched junction bases numbered 5, after V lost 5 bases and J lost 2 bases. The CDR3 is made up of 15 amino acids. The germline gives CDR1 SGHAT, CDR2 FQNNGV. The CDR3 spells CASSQRGEFTDTQYF. The CDR3 DNA is TGTGCCAGCAGCCAGCGGGGGGAGTTCACAGATACGCAGTATTTT.

The V gene is TRBV4-1, the J gene TRBJ2-3; D gene uncertain. Trimming took off 1 base at V and 5 bases at J, with 13 bases between the two ends. The V gene's germline CDR1 is MGHRA and CDR2 YSYEKL. The CDR3 runs to 15 residues. CDR3 DNA sequence: TGCGCCAGCAGCCAAGTAAGCTCCCGAGGAGATACGCAGTATTTT. Its protein product is CASSQVSSRGDTQYF.

The chain joins TRBV6-5 to TRBJ2-1; perhaps TRBD2 as D (6 bases). The V gene's germline CDR1 is MNHEY and CDR2 SVGAGI. The CDR3 is 15 amino acids. V was cut by 5 bases and J by 1 base, with 12 bases left in between. CDR3 sequence reads: CASSPGGTSYNEQFF. For the CDR3, the DNA is TGTGCCAGCAGTCCCGGGGGAACGTCCTACAATGAGCAGTTCTTC.

This clone was counted only a few times. V gene TRBV5-1 combines with J gene TRBJ2-7, with no clear D. V was cut by 0 bases and J by 5 bases, with 12 bases left in between. The germline gives CDR1 SGHRS, CDR2 YFSETQ. The CDR3 is made up of 14 amino acids. CDR3 DNA sequence: TGCGCCAGCAGCTTGGGACTTCCTTCCAACGAGCAGTACTTC. It codes for CASSLGLPSNEQYF.

The rearrangement uses TRBV27 and TRBJ1-5, with unresolved D. V gave up 6 bases and J gave up 7 bases, with 13 bases separating them. Per the germline V gene, CDR1 is MNHEY and CDR2 is SMNVEV (reference sequence). The CDR3 runs to 13 residues. The CDR3 nucleotides are TGTGCCAGCAGCCCCGAGAACGGACAGCCCCAGCATTTT. This translates into CASSPENGQPQHF.

J is TRBJ2-5 and V is TRBV4-2; D ambiguous. The end of the DNA is better explained by TRBJ2-7, so the J call may be wrong. This CDR3 is 12 amino acids long. Germline CDR1 is LGHNA and CDR2 is YNFKEQ. The CDR3 protein is CASSQDVGEQYF. The CDR3 DNA follows: TGTGCCAGCAGCCAAGACGTGGGCGAGCAGTACTTC.

The chain couples TRBV6-5 to TRBJ2-3, with D possibly called TRBD1 or TRBD2 (5 bases each). Per the germline V gene, CDR1 is MNHEY and CDR2 is SVGAGI. The CDR3 runs to 14 residues. V dropped 0 bases and J dropped 4 bases, with 8 bases sitting between them. CDR3 in amino acids: CASSYSRGPDTQYF. CDR3 coding DNA: TGTGCCAGCAGTTACTCGAGGGGTCCAGATACGCAGTATTTT.

This clone was observed a few times. As DNA, the CDR3 is TGCGCCAGCAGCCAAGAGTTAGGGATTGGACAAGGGATTTACTTC. It yields the protein CASSQELGIGQGIYF. J is TRBJ2-7 and V is TRBV4-1; maybe TRBD1 (5 bases). There are 15 residues in the CDR3. V lost 0 bases to trimming and J lost 13 bases, with 22 bases between them. From germline, CDR1 is MGHRA and CDR2 YSYEKL.

The chain has TRBV29-1 and TRBJ1-3; D not resolved. Germline assignment: CDR1 SQVTM and CDR2 ANQGSEA. The CDR3 length is 11 residues. The V gene lost 4 bases and the J gene lost 7 bases, with 8 bases spanning the gap. The CDR3 reads CSVGVFNTIYF. The CDR3 DNA sequence: TGCAGCGTTGGTGTCTTCAACACCATATATTTT.

This chain links TRBV10-3 with TRBJ2-3; tentatively, D is TRBD2 (6 bases). V shed 2 bases and J shed 2 bases, with 11 bases lying between them. Germline V lookup: CDR1 ENHRY, CDR2 SYGVKD. The CDR3 runs to 15 residues. The CDR3 nucleotides are TGTGCCATCAGTGAGGGGGGGTTCCACACAGATACGCAGTATTTT. This sequence encodes CAISEGGFHTDTQYF.

This sequence joins TRBV11-1 and TRBJ2-1; 8 bases are shared with TRBD1. Germline CDR1 is SGHAT and CDR2 is FQDESV (reference sequence). V lost 8 bases to trimming and J lost 2 bases; unmatched junction nucleotides: 8. This CDR3 contains 15 residues. CDR3: CASRPTGEPYNEQFF. In DNA form, the CDR3 reads TGTGCCAGCCGACCGACAGGGGAGCCCTACAATGAGCAGTTCTTC.

The rearrangement uses TRBV6-6 and TRBJ2-1, with 11 bases fitting TRBD2. Germline V gene lookup returns CDR1 MNHNY and CDR2 SVGAGI (reference sequence). J was trimmed by 7 bases and V by 5 bases; bases with no gene match: 7. The CDR3 loop spans 15 amino acids. The DNA for the CDR3 is TGTGCCAGCAGTCCTCTAGCGGGGGGCGGGAATGAGCAGTTCTTC. This sequence encodes CASSPLAGGGNEQFF.

This sequence joins TRBV11-2 and TRBJ2-5; 11 bases line up with TRBD2. Germline V gene data show CDR1 as SGHAT and CDR2 as FQNNGV. The CDR3 covers 16 residues. V lost 3 bases and J lost 4; bases outside the gene matches: 7. As DNA, the CDR3 is TGTGCCAGCAGCTTGGTTAGCGGGGGGGCCGTAGAGACCCAGTACTTC. Its translation: CASSLVSGGAVETQYF.

This clone was recorded a few times. The chain employs TRBV9 and TRBJ1-1; 7 nucleotides line up with TRBD1. The CDR3 totals 15 residues. Germline V gene lookup returns CDR1 SGDLS and CDR2 YYNGEE. The ends lost 0 bases at V and 4 bases at J; junction bases unmatched: 6. The CDR3 loop is CASSVAKGGGTEAFF. DNA of the CDR3: TGTGCCAGCAGCGTAGCTAAAGGGGGCGGCACTGAAGCTTTCTTT.

This rearrangement joins TRBV28 to TRBJ1-2, with 11 bases matching TRBD1. The germline V gene has CDR1 MDHEN and CDR2 SYDVKM. This CDR3 comprises 15 residues. V lost 5 bases, J lost 4 bases, and 6 bases stayed unmatched. The CDR3 nucleotides are TGTGCCAGCAGTCCCAGGACAGGGGGCGCCTATGGCTACACCTTC. Translated: CASSPRTGGAYGYTF.